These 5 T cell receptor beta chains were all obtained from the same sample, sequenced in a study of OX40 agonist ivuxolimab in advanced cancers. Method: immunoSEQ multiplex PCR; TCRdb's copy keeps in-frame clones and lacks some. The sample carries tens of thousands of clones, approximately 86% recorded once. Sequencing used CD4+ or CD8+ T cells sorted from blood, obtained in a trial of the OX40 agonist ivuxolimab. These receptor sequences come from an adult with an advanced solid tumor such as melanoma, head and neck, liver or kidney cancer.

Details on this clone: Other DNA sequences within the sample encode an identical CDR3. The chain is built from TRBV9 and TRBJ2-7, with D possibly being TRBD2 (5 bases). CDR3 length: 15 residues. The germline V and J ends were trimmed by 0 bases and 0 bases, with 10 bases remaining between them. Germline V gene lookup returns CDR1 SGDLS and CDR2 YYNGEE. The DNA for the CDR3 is TGTGCCAGCAGCGTAGGGACTTTAAGCTCCTACGAGCAGTACTTC. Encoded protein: CASSVGTLSSYEQYF.

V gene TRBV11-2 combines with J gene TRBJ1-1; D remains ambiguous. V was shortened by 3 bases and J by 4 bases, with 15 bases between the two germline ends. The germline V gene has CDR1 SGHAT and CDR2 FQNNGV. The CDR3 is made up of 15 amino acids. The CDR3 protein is CASSFGETVTTEAFF. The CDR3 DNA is TGTGCCAGCAGCTTTGGTGAGACGGTAACCACTGAAGCTTTCTTT.

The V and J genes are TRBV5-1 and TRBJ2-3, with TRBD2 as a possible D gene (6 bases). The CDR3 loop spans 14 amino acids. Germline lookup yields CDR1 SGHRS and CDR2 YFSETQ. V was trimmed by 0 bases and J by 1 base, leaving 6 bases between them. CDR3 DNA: TGCGCCAGCAGCTTGGCTAGCGGCACAGATACGCAGTATTTT. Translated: CASSLASGTDTQYF. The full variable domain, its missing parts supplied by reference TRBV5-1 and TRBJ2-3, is KAGVTQTPRYLIKTRGQQVTLSCSPISGHRSVSWYQQTPGQGLQFLFEYFSETQRNKGNFPGRFSGRQFSNSRSEMNVSTLELGDSALYLCASSLASGTDTQYFGPGTRLTVL.

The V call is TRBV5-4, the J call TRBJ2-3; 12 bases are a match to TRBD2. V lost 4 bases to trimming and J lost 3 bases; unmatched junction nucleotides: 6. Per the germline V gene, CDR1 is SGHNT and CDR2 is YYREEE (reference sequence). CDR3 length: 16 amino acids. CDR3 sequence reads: CASSQMTSGRTDTQYF. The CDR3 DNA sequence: TGTGCCAGCAGCCAGATGACTAGCGGGAGAACAGATACGCAGTATTTT.

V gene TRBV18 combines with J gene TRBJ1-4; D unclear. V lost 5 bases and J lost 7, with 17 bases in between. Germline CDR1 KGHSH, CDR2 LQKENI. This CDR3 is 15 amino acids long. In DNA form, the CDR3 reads TGTGCCAGCTCAACGGGTACCGGGAATAGTGAAAAACTGTTTTTT. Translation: CASSTGTGNSEKLFF.